The entry below describes one T cell receptor beta chain. Its antigen is still unknown. It was with 60 Vbeta and 13 Jbeta primers that the PCR ran. The protocol was immunoSEQ multiplex PCR, while the TCRdb copy is restricted to in-frame clones and leaves out a portion. The data contain a few hundred thousand clones, around 83% of them singletons. The data were obtained in a study of cytomegalovirus exposure and HLA in healthy donors. The study, taken as a whole, reports: Reportedly, diagnosis of cytomegalovirus status by the classifier showed high specificity and sensitivity. Most CMV-associated TCR beta chains were later found to appear HLA-restricted.

V lost 6 bases, J lost 0 bases, and 6 bases lay in between. The CDR3 contains 13 residues. The germline gives CDR1 MDHEN, CDR2 SYDVKM. V and J are TRBV28 and TRBJ1-3; D gene ambiguous. Sequenced sample: PBMCs. The TCR originated in a girl aged 5-17 years in good health and CMV-seronegative. CDR3 DNA: TGTGCCAGCAGCTACAGCTCTGGAAACACCATATATTTT. This gives the protein CASSYSSGNTIYF.